The clone carrying this T cell receptor beta chain came up once. The data were obtained in a study of T cell responses to AZD1222 COVID-19 vaccine. The assay was immunoSEQ multiplex PCR, and TCRdb's table has in-frame clones only and misses some. This sample has about 190,000 clones, with 87% found just once. This receptor was identified in an adult in good health. The sample was peripheral blood, taken on day 0 of MenACWY control vaccination.

For the CDR3, the DNA is TGTGCCAGCAGCTCTCCGGGACAGGGATATAACTATGGCTACACCTTC. Protein: CASSSPGQGYNYGYTF. The chain carries TRBV27 and TRBJ1-2; 9 bases fit TRBD1. The CDR3 is 16 amino acids. Trimming cost V 6 bases and J 1 base; bases outside gene matches: 9. The germline V gene encodes CDR1 MNHEY and CDR2 SMNVEV (reference sequence).